This T cell receptor (beta chain) stems from a study of identical twins. Template switching added a universal primer site, and cDNA bore unique molecular identifiers. One entry per CDR3 protein, called by TCRdb with MiXCR from the 5' RACE reads. This sample has fewer than 550,000 distinct CDR3 sequences, with roughly an eighth found just once. The CDR3 contains 15 residues. J was trimmed by 3 bases and V by 2 bases; bases with no gene match: 5. Germline V gene lookup returns CDR1 LGHDT and CDR2 YNNKEL (reference sequence). This clonotype occurred a few times. This sample also appeared in a second study, on yellow fever vaccine responses in identical twins.

Source material: CD4+ T cells sorted from blood. This chain uses TRBV3-1 with TRBJ2-5, with TRBD1 matching 8 bases. The receptor comes from a woman under 30 in good health. DNA for the CDR3: TGTGCCAGCAGCCAATTTCAGACAGGGGAAGAGACCCAGTACTTC. This encodes CASSQFQTGEETQYF.